What follows are 10 T cell receptor beta chains derived from one specimen sequenced in a study of beta chain features in type 1 diabetes. Study-wide results and caveats: The study found moderately but significantly shorter TCRB CDR3s in all four CD4+ subsets of Type 1 diabetes patients.

Expressed TCRB transcripts were sequenced after all isolated RNA was converted to cDNA. Here immunoSEQ multiplex PCR was the method, and the copy in TCRdb shows in-frame clones only, minus some. Of some 360,000 clones listed, 9.6% are singletons. No antigens are known for them. The sequenced sample was central memory CD4+ T cells from blood. The receptors originated from a young man with type 1 diabetes.

This clone has more than one count but fewer than ten. V is TRBV27 and J is TRBJ2-5; D is possibly TRBD1 (6 bases). CDR1 is MNHEY, CDR2 SMNVEV, per germline (reference sequence). V was cut by 8 bases and J by 7 bases, with 20 bases left in between. The CDR3 covers 14 residues. The CDR3 protein is CASALTGLGGTQYF. The DNA of the CDR3 is TGTGCCAGCGCCCTGACGGGTCTAGGGGGGACCCAGTACTTC.

The chain recombines TRBV2 with TRBJ2-7; 7 bases agree with TRBD1. V dropped 6 bases and J dropped 5; count of bases not matched to a gene: 7. The CDR3 contains 13 residues. Germline values: CDR1 SNHLY, CDR2 FYNNEI. The DNA of the CDR3 is TGTGCCAGCAGCTTACAGGGGACCGACGAGCAGTACTTC. This encodes CASSLQGTDEQYF.

This clone came up a few times. The chain uses TRBV11-1 and TRBJ1-5, with D perhaps matching TRBD1 (5 bases). This CDR3 has 13 amino acids. Germline V CDR1 and CDR2: SGHAT, FQDESV (reference sequence). Trimming left V 5 bases short and J 12 bases short, with 17 bases between. CDR3 DNA: TGTGCCAGCAGCCCGAGAAGAGAAGGGGACCAGCATTTT. This codes for CASSPRREGDQHF.

The chain combines TRBV19 with TRBJ2-7; possibly TRBD1 for D (7 bases). V was shortened by 2 bases and J by 7 bases, with 15 bases between the two germline ends. Germline lookup yields CDR1 LNHDA and CDR2 SQIVND (reference sequence). The length of the CDR3 is 14 residues. The CDR3, as DNA: TGTGCCAGTAGTATAACAGGGGAGGAAGGGGAGCAGTACTTC. Amino acid sequence: CASSITGEEGEQYF. Looking up the rest from reference TRBV19 and TRBJ2-7 gives the full variable domain: DGGITQSPKYLFRKEGQNVTLSCEQNLNHDAMYWYRQDPGQGLRLIYYSQIVNDFQKGDIAEGYSVSREKKESFPLTVTSAQKNPTAFYLCASSITGEEGEQYFGPGTRLTVT.

This clone came up a few times. This rearrangement joins TRBV15 to TRBJ2-1; TRBD2 aligns across 8 bases. With V trimmed by 0 bases and J by 7 bases, 17 bases remained unmatched. Per the germline V gene, CDR1 is LNHNV and CDR2 is YYDKDF (reference sequence). The CDR3 has 19 residues. The CDR3 DNA reads TGTGCCACCAGCAGAGATTCCCTCTTAGGAGCGGGAGATCGGAATGAGCAGTTCTTC. Residues: CATSRDSLLGAGDRNEQFF.

This chain uses TRBV11-2 with TRBJ2-7; possibly TRBD1 for D (5 bases). Trimming removed 4 bases from V and 0 bases from J, with 10 bases in between. The germline gives CDR1 SGHAT, CDR2 FQNNGV. The CDR3 sequence is 14 residues long. CDR3 nucleotide sequence: TGTGCCAGCAGCTCCGACAGAGTCTCCTACGAGCAGTACTTC. Its translation is CASSSDRVSYEQYF.

V is TRBV4-1 and J is TRBJ1-1; 7 bases are shared with TRBD1. CDR1 is MGHRA and CDR2 is YSYEKL in the germline V gene. V dropped 3 bases and J dropped 0; count of bases not matched to a gene: 7. The CDR3 runs to 16 residues. CDR3 sequence reads: CASSQTPGQLNTEAFF. The CDR3 nucleotides read TGCGCCAGCAGCCAGACTCCGGGACAGCTGAACACTGAAGCTTTCTTT.

The rearrangement uses TRBV7-9 and TRBJ2-5; 7 nucleotides align to TRBD1. The DNA end is more similar to TRBJ2-7, so the J call may be wrong. This CDR3 is built from 16 residues. Looked up from germline, CDR1 is SEHNR and CDR2 is FQNEAQ (reference sequence). The CDR3 sequence is CASSQDRARRGYEQYF. The CDR3 DNA sequence: TGTGCCAGCAGCCAAGACAGGGCAAGGCGTGGGTACGAGCAGTACTTC.

The V and J genes are TRBV27 and TRBJ2-1; TRBD1 matches 10 bases. The CDR3 is 17 residues long. With V trimmed by 6 bases and J by 5 bases, 13 bases remained unmatched. Germline CDR1 MNHEY, CDR2 SMNVEV (reference sequence). The DNA of the CDR3 is TGTGCCAGCAGGTGGGTTAGCGGGACAGGGGCAGACAATGAGCAGTTCTTC. Protein product: CASRWVSGTGADNEQFF.

The CDR3 sequence: CASSSTESYEQYF. DNA of the CDR3: TGTGCCAGCAGCTCGACAGAGTCCTACGAGCAGTACTTC. The J gene is TRBJ2-5, the V gene TRBV13; D might be TRBD1 (5 bases). TRBJ2-7 explains the end of the DNA better; the J call may be wrong. The CDR3 runs 13 residues. Germline V gene data show CDR1 as PRHDT and CDR2 as FYEKMQ (reference sequence).